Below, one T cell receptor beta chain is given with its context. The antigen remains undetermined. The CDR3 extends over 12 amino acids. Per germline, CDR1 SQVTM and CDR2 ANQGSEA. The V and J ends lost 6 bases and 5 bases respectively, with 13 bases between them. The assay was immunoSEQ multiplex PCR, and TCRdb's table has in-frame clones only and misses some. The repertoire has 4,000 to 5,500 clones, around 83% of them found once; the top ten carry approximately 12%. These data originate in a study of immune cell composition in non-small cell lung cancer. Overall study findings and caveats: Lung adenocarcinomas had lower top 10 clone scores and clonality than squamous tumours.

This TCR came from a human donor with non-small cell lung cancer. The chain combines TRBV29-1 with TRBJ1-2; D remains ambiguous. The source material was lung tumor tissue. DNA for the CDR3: TGCAGCGTCGACCAAAACCCTTATGGCTACACCTTC. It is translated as CSVDQNPYGYTF.